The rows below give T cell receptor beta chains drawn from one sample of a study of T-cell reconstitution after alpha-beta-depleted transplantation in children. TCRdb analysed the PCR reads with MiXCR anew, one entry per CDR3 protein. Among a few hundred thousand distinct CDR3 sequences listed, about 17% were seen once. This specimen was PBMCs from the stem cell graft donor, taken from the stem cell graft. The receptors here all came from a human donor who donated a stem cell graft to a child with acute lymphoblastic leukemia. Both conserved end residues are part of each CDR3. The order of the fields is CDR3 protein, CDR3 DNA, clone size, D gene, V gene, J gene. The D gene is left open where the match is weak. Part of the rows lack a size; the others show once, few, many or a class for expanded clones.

cdr3_aa: CASSVEMRGTEAFF
cdr3_nt: TGTGCCAGCAGCGTGGAAATGCGGGGCACTGAAGCTTTCTTT
clone_size: few
d_call: NA
v_call: TRBV9
j_call: TRBJ1-1

cdr3_aa: CATSRYTDTQYF
cdr3_nt: TGTGCCACCAGCAGGTATACAGATACGCAGTATTTT
clone_size: NA
d_call: NA
v_call: TRBV15
j_call: TRBJ2-3

cdr3_aa: CASSGTSGITGELFF
cdr3_nt: TGCGCCAGCAGCGGAACTAGCGGGATCACCGGGGAGCTGTTTTTT
clone_size: many
d_call: TRBD2
v_call: TRBV5-1
j_call: TRBJ2-2

cdr3_aa: CASRENEQYF
cdr3_nt: TGTGCCAGCAGGGAGAACGAGCAGTACTTC
clone_size: NA
d_call: NA
v_call: TRBV25-1
j_call: TRBJ2-7

cdr3_aa: CSATRGDSPSYEQYF
cdr3_nt: TGCAGTGCTACGCGCGGGGACAGTCCTTCCTACGAGCAGTACTTC
clone_size: few
d_call: NA
v_call: TRBV20-1
j_call: TRBJ2-7

cdr3_aa: CSASLRAEQPQHF
cdr3_nt: TGCAGTGCTAGTCTCAGGGCGGAACAGCCCCAGCATTTT
clone_size: NA
d_call: NA
v_call: TRBV20-1
j_call: TRBJ1-5

cdr3_aa: CSVPLNLGQPGELFF
cdr3_nt: TGCAGCGTTCCTCTGAACCTGGGACAGCCCGGGGAGCTGTTTTTT
clone_size: many
d_call: TRBD1
v_call: TRBV29-1
j_call: TRBJ2-2

cdr3_aa: CASSPTGRRGAPNEQFF
cdr3_nt: TGTGCCAGCAGTCCTACGGGTCGCAGGGGGGCGCCCAATGAGCAGTTCTTC
clone_size: once
d_call: NA
v_call: TRBV6-2/TRBV6-3
j_call: TRBJ2-1

cdr3_aa: CASSSWTSGRYEQYF
cdr3_nt: TGTGCCAGCAGCTCCTGGACTAGCGGGAGGTACGAGCAGTACTTC
clone_size: few
d_call: TRBD2
v_call: TRBV13
j_call: TRBJ2-7

cdr3_aa: CASSLGADALNTEAFF
cdr3_nt: TGCGCCAGCTCCCTAGGGGCAGATGCTTTGAACACTGAAGCTTTCTTT
clone_size: NA
d_call: NA
v_call: TRBV5-1
j_call: TRBJ1-1

cdr3_aa: CASSQAGQTGELFF
cdr3_nt: TGCGCCAGCAGCCAAGCGGGACAAACCGGGGAGCTGTTTTTT
clone_size: few
d_call: NA
v_call: TRBV4-1
j_call: TRBJ2-2

cdr3_aa: CASSLMGGRAGEVGLF
cdr3_nt: TGTGCCAGCAGTTTAATGGGCGGGAGGGCCGGTGAAGTGGGTCTCTTC
clone_size: NA
d_call: TRBD2
v_call: TRBV12-3/TRBV12-4
j_call: TRBJ2-1

cdr3_aa: CASSLPGQEGYTF
cdr3_nt: TGTGCCAGCAGTTTACCCGGCCAGGAAGGCTACACCTTC
clone_size: NA
d_call: NA
v_call: TRBV12-3/TRBV12-4
j_call: TRBJ1-2

cdr3_aa: CASNTRRTNSPLHF
cdr3_nt: TGTGCCAGCAATACGAGGCGGACTAATTCACCCCTCCACTTT
clone_size: NA
d_call: NA
v_call: TRBV27
j_call: TRBJ1-6

cdr3_aa: CASSTPTGITFLGELFF
cdr3_nt: TGTGCCAGTAGTACCCCGACAGGGATTACTTTCCTGGGGGAGCTGTTTTTT
clone_size: few
d_call: TRBD1
v_call: TRBV19
j_call: TRBJ2-2

cdr3_aa: CASSLGSNHNEQFF
cdr3_nt: TGTGCCAGCAGCTTAGGTAGCAACCACAATGAGCAGTTCTTC
clone_size: NA
d_call: NA
v_call: TRBV7-9
j_call: TRBJ2-1

cdr3_aa: CSARDPWTGGGNTEAFF
cdr3_nt: TGCAGTGCTAGAGATCCCTGGACAGGGGGAGGAAACACTGAAGCTTTCTTT
clone_size: many
d_call: TRBD1
v_call: TRBV20-1
j_call: TRBJ1-1

cdr3_aa: CASSLGVGQGATEAFF
cdr3_nt: TGCGCCAGCAGCTTGGGGGTGGGACAGGGGGCCACTGAAGCTTTCTTT
clone_size: NA
d_call: TRBD1
v_call: TRBV5-1
j_call: TRBJ1-1

cdr3_aa: CASIPEGLAGNTDTQYF
cdr3_nt: TGTGCCAGCATCCCCGAAGGACTAGCGGGGAACACAGATACGCAGTATTTT
clone_size: once
d_call: TRBD2
v_call: TRBV7-9
j_call: TRBJ2-3

cdr3_aa: CASSVRDEQFF
cdr3_nt: TGCGCCAGCAGTGTCAGGGATGAGCAGTTCTTC
clone_size: few
d_call: NA
v_call: TRBV10-2
j_call: TRBJ2-1

cdr3_aa: CASSLNSPYEQYF
cdr3_nt: TGTGCCAGCAGTTTAAACAGTCCCTACGAGCAGTACTTC
clone_size: many
d_call: NA
v_call: TRBV27
j_call: TRBJ2-7

cdr3_aa: CAISEGSGRPPGTQYF
cdr3_nt: TGTGCCATCAGTGAGGGCAGCGGGAGGCCCCCGGGGACCCAGTACTTC
clone_size: NA
d_call: TRBD2
v_call: TRBV10-3
j_call: TRBJ2-5

cdr3_aa: CASGTRDRPYEQYF
cdr3_nt: TGCGCCAGCGGGACGAGGGACAGGCCATACGAGCAGTACTTC
clone_size: NA
d_call: TRBD1
v_call: TRBV5-1
j_call: TRBJ2-7

cdr3_aa: CSVIGLWETQYF
cdr3_nt: TGCAGCGTTATAGGCCTCTGGGAGACCCAGTACTTC
clone_size: few
d_call: NA
v_call: TRBV29-1
j_call: TRBJ2-5

cdr3_aa: CASSRALGDNEQFF
cdr3_nt: TGTGCCAGCAGCCGCGCGTTGGGAGACAATGAGCAGTTCTTC
clone_size: NA
d_call: NA
v_call: TRBV11-2
j_call: TRBJ2-1

cdr3_aa: CASSLAQRTEAFF
cdr3_nt: TGCGCCAGCAGCTTGGCCCAGAGGACTGAAGCTTTCTTT
clone_size: NA
d_call: NA
v_call: TRBV5-1
j_call: TRBJ1-1

cdr3_aa: CASSLDPESVNNEQFF
cdr3_nt: TGCGCCAGCAGCTTGGACCCGGAAAGCGTCAACAATGAGCAGTTCTTC
clone_size: few
d_call: NA
v_call: TRBV5-1
j_call: TRBJ2-1

cdr3_aa: CASRRTAAVEPQHF
cdr3_nt: TGCGCCAGCAGACGGACAGCAGCGGTGGAGCCCCAGCATTTT
clone_size: few
d_call: NA
v_call: TRBV4-1
j_call: TRBJ1-5

cdr3_aa: CASSAGYSNQPQHF
cdr3_nt: TGTGCCAGCAGCGCCGGATATAGCAATCAGCCCCAGCATTTT
clone_size: many
d_call: NA
v_call: TRBV6-1
j_call: TRBJ1-5

cdr3_aa: CASSGFGGALGGYTF
cdr3_nt: TGTGCCAGCAGCGGCTTCGGGGGGGCTCTAGGAGGCTACACCTTC
clone_size: few
d_call: NA
v_call: TRBV12-3/TRBV12-4
j_call: TRBJ1-2

cdr3_aa: CASSQDTAEQFF
cdr3_nt: TGTGCCAGCAGCCAAGATACAGCTGAGCAGTTCTTC
clone_size: NA
d_call: NA
v_call: TRBV3-1
j_call: TRBJ2-1

cdr3_aa: CASSLTGGTSWNEQFF
cdr3_nt: TGTGCCAGCAGCTTAACGGGGGGGACTAGTTGGAATGAGCAGTTCTTC
clone_size: NA
d_call: TRBD2
v_call: TRBV7-3
j_call: TRBJ2-1

cdr3_aa: CASSHDGRTNEKLFF
cdr3_nt: TGTGCCAGCAGCCACGACGGGAGGACTAATGAAAAACTGTTTTTT
clone_size: NA
d_call: NA
v_call: TRBV6-1
j_call: TRBJ1-4

cdr3_aa: CASRKDFYGYTF
cdr3_nt: TGTGCCAGCAGGAAGGATTTCTATGGCTACACCTTC
clone_size: NA
d_call: NA
v_call: TRBV2
j_call: TRBJ1-2

cdr3_aa: CASSRARALYEQYF
cdr3_nt: TGTGCCAGCAGTAGGGCCAGGGCTCTCTACGAGCAGTACTTC
clone_size: few
d_call: NA
v_call: TRBV6-4
j_call: TRBJ2-7

cdr3_aa: CASSPPPGDIQYF
cdr3_nt: TGTGCCAGCTCACCACCGCCGGGGGACATTCAGTACTTC
clone_size: few
d_call: NA
v_call: TRBV18
j_call: TRBJ2-4

cdr3_aa: CASSLWTGGPYEQYF
cdr3_nt: TGTGCCAGCAGCTTATGGACAGGGGGACCCTACGAGCAGTACTTC
clone_size: NA
d_call: TRBD1
v_call: TRBV7-9
j_call: TRBJ2-7

cdr3_aa: CATSDLGGSDTQYF
cdr3_nt: TGTGCCACCAGTGATTTAGGCGGGTCAGATACGCAGTATTTT
clone_size: few
d_call: NA
v_call: TRBV24-1
j_call: TRBJ2-3

cdr3_aa: CASSLTRHDGYTF
cdr3_nt: TGCGCCAGCAGCTTGACCAGACACGATGGCTACACCTTC
clone_size: NA
d_call: NA
v_call: TRBV5-1
j_call: TRBJ1-2

cdr3_aa: CAVSSASTDTQYF
cdr3_nt: TGCGCCGTTTCTAGCGCGTCCACAGATACGCAGTATTTT
clone_size: NA
d_call: NA
v_call: TRBV10-2
j_call: TRBJ2-3

cdr3_aa: CASSVVPTVQNTGELFF
cdr3_nt: TGTGCCAGCAGCGTCGTCCCGACAGTCCAAAACACCGGGGAGCTGTTTTTT
clone_size: few
d_call: NA
v_call: TRBV9
j_call: TRBJ2-2

cdr3_aa: CASRYGGVIYNEQFF
cdr3_nt: TGCGCCAGCAGGTACGGGGGAGTAATCTACAATGAGCAGTTCTTC
clone_size: few
d_call: NA
v_call: TRBV5-1
j_call: TRBJ2-1